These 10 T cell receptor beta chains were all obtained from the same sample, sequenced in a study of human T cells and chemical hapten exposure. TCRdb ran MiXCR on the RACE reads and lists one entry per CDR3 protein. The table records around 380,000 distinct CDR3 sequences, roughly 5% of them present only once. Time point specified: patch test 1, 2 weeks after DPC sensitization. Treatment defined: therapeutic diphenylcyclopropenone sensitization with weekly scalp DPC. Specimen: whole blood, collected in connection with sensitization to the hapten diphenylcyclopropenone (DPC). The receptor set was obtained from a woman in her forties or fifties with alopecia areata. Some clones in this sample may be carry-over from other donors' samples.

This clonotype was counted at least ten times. The CDR3 reads CASSHERITEAFF. Written as DNA, the CDR3 is TGTGCCAGCAGCCATGAGAGGATCACTGAAGCTTTCTTT. The chain couples TRBV4-2 to TRBJ1-1, with D unclear. This CDR3 is built from 13 residues. Trimming stripped 3 bases from V and 4 bases from J, with 9 bases between. Per germline, CDR1 LGHNA and CDR2 YNFKEQ.

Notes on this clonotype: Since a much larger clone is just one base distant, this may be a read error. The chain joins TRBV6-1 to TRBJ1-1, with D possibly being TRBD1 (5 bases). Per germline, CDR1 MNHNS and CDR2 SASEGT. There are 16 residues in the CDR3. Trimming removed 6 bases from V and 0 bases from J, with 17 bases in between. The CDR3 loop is CASRDNLSLLNTEAFF. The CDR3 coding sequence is TGTGCCAGCAGGGACAACCTGTCTCTACTGAACACTGAAGCTTTCTTT.

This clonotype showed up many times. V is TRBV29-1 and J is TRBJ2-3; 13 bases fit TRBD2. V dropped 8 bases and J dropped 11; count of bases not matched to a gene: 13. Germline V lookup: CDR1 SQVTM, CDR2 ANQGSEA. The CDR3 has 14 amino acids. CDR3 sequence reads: CSSRTSGGLGGQYF. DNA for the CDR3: TGCAGCTCCCGGACTAGCGGGGGACTAGGAGGGCAGTATTTT.

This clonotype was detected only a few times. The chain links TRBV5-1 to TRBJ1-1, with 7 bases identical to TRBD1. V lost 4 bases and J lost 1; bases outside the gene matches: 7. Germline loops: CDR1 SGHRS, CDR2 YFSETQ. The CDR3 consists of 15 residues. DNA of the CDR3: TGCGCCAGCAGCGGGTGGGGACAGCAGAACACTGAAGCTTTCTTT. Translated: CASSGWGQQNTEAFF. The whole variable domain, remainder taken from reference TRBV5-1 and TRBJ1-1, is KAGVTQTPRYLIKTRGQQVTLSCSPISGHRSVSWYQQTPGQGLQFLFEYFSETQRNKGNFPGRFSGRQFSNSRSEMNVSTLELGDSALYLCASSGWGQQNTEAFFGQGTRLTVV.

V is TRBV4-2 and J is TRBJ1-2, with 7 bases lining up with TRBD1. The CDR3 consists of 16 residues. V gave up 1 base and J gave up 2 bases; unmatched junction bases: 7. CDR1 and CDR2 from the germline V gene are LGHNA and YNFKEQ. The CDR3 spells CASSQGPGQFNYGYTF. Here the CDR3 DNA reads TGTGCCAGCAGCCAAGGGCCGGGACAGTTCAACTATGGCTACACCTTC.

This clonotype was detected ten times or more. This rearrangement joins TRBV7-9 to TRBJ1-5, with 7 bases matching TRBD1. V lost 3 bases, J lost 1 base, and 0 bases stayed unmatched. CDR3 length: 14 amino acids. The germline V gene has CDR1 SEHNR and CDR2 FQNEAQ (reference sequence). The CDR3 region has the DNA TGTGCCAGCAGCTTGGGACAGAGCAATCAGCCCCAGCATTTT. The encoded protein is CASSLGQSNQPQHF.

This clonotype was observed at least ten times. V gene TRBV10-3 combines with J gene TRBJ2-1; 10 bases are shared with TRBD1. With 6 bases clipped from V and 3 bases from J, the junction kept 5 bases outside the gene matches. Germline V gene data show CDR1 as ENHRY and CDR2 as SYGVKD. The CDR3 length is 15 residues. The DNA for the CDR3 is TGTGCCATCAGGGGGGGGACAGGGGACTACAATGAGCAGTTCTTC. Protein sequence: CAIRGGTGDYNEQFF.

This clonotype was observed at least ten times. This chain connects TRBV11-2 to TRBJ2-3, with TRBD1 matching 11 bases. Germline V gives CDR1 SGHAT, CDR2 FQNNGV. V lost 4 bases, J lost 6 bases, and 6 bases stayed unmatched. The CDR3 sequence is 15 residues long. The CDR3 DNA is TGTGCCAGCAGCTCCGGACAGGGGGCTAGCGATACGCAGTATTTT. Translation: CASSSGQGASDTQYF. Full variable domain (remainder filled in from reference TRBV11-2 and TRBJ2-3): EAGVAQSPRYKIIEKRQSVAFWCNPISGHATLYWYQQILGQGPKLLIQFQNNGVVDDSQLPKDRFSAERLKGVDSTLKIQPAKLEDSAVYLCASSSGQGASDTQYFGPGTRLTVL.

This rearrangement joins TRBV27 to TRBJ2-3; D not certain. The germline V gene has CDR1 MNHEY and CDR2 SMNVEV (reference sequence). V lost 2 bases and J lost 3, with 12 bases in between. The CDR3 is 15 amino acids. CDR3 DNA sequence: TGTGCCAGCAGTTTAATAGCATTATCTACAGATACGCAGTATTTT. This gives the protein CASSLIALSTDTQYF.

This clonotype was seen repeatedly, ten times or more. CDR3 in DNA: TGTGCCAGCAGCGTAGGGACGCCTCCGGCTGAAGCTTTCTTT. Its translation: CASSVGTPPAEAFF. The genes are TRBV9 and TRBJ1-1; D is ambiguous. Germline CDR1 and CDR2: SGDLS and YYNGEE. V was trimmed by 0 bases and J by 6 bases, leaving 12 bases between them. There are 14 residues in the CDR3.